Listed below are T cell receptor beta chains from one sample, sequenced in a study of neurological immune-mediated disorders. TCRdb processed the 5' RACE reads anew with MiXCR; each CDR3 protein has one entry. The sample carries around 20,000 distinct CDR3 sequences, around 15% recorded once. The specimen sequenced was CD4+ T cells from blood. The source is a woman in her sixties with HTLV-1-associated myelopathy (HAM/TSP). CDR3s include the opening cysteine and the closing phenylalanine or tryptophan. Each record gives: D gene, CDR3 length, J gene, V gene, clone size, CDR3 DNA, CDR3 protein. The D gene is left open where the match is weak. Part of the rows lack a size; the others show once, few, many or a class for expanded clones.

TRBD2 15 TRBJ2-3 TRBV20-1 NA TGCAGTGCTAGAGTCCAAGCGGGATCAACAGATACGCAGTATTTT CSARVQAGSTDTQYF
TRBD2 16 TRBJ2-3 TRBV20-1 NA TGCAGTGCTTGGACAGGGGCTAGCGGGAGGACAGATACGCAGTATTTT CSAWTGASGRTDTQYF
TRBD2 15 TRBJ2-1 TRBV12-3/TRBV12-4 many TGTGCCAGCAGAGAAACTAGCGGGAGTGGATATGAGCAGTTCTTC CASRETSGSGYEQFF
NA 17 TRBJ1-1 TRBV6-5 many TGTGCCAGCCGAGTGGGCACAGGGAACAAGATGAACACTGAAGCTTTCTTT CASRVGTGNKMNTEAFF
NA 16 TRBJ2-1 TRBV15 many TGTGCCACCAGCAGAGATATGGCGGTGGCCTACAATGAGCAGTTCTTC CATSRDMAVAYNEQFF
NA 15 TRBJ2-2 TRBV2 medium-sized TGTGCCAGCAATGTAGGCAGGGCGAGCACCGGGGAGCTGTTTTTT CASNVGRASTGELFF
TRBD2 14 TRBJ2-1 TRBV5-1 many TGCGCCAGCAACCTAGCGGGGGGGCCGAATGAGCAGTTCTTC CASNLAGGPNEQFF
NA 14 TRBJ2-4 TRBV7-2 many TGTGCCAGCAGCTTAGATCGTCTGCAAAACATTCAGTACTTC CASSLDRLQNIQYF
TRBD2 14 TRBJ2-2 TRBV6-2/TRBV6-3 many TGTGCCAGCACCCTTAGCGGGGCTCAGGGGGAGCTGTTTTTT CASTLSGAQGELFF
NA 14 TRBJ2-5 TRBV7-7 NA TGTGCCAGCAGCTTACTAAGTACCCAAGAGACCCAGTACTTC CASSLLSTQETQYF
NA 13 TRBJ2-3 TRBV20-1 many TGCAGTGCTAGAGACCCGAACACAGATACGCAGTATTTT CSARDPNTDTQYF
NA 14 TRBJ1-6 TRBV12-3/TRBV12-4 many TGTGCCAGCAGTTCCGGGACATCCAATTCACCCCTCCACTTT CASSSGTSNSPLHF
NA 11 TRBJ2-1 TRBV7-9 many TGTGCCAGCAGCTTAGGAGGCCCGCAGTTCTTC CASSLGGPQFF
NA 14 TRBJ1-4 TRBV7-9 many TGTGCCAGCAGCTTATCATTTGACAGGGAAAAACTGTTTTTT CASSLSFDREKLFF
NA 14 TRBJ1-1 TRBV5-1 many TGCGCCAGCAGCCTACAGGGACGGAACACTGAAGCTTTCTTT CASSLQGRNTEAFF
TRBD1 13 TRBJ2-7 TRBV7-9 NA TGTGCCAGCAGCCCGGGGACAGGGTCCAAGCAGTACTTC CASSPGTGSKQYF
NA 13 TRBJ1-6 TRBV29-1 NA TGCAGCGCTGGAGGGGGGCCGGGCTCACCCCTCCACTTT CSAGGGPGSPLHF
NA 12 TRBJ2-7 TRBV6-2/TRBV6-3 many TGTGCCAGCAGTTATCTTTACTACGAGCAGTACTTC CASSYLYYEQYF
TRBD2 15 TRBJ2-7 TRBV6-1 medium-sized TGTGCCAGCAGTGGGGGACTAGCGGGAGTGGCGGAGCAGTACTTC CASSGGLAGVAEQYF
NA 14 TRBJ2-3 TRBV3-1 many TGTGCCAGCAGCCAAGGGTCTCCCACAGATACGCAGTATTTT CASSQGSPTDTQYF
TRBD2 17 TRBJ2-7 TRBV4-2 many TGTGCCAGCAGCCTCGTCCTTCGGACTAGCGGGAGTTACGAGCAGTACTTC CASSLVLRTSGSYEQYF
TRBD1 11 TRBJ1-2 TRBV29-1 many TGCAGCGTCGGACAGGGTGGTGGCTACACCTTC CSVGQGGGYTF
TRBD1 15 TRBJ1-3 TRBV5-1 medium-sized TGCGCCAGCAGCTTACAGGGGAACTCTGGAAACACCATATATTTT CASSLQGNSGNTIYF
NA 12 TRBJ2-2 TRBV14 medium-sized TGTGCCAGCAGCCAAGAAAGGGGGGAGCTGTTTTTT CASSQERGELFF
TRBD1 18 TRBJ1-4 TRBV5-1 many TGCGCCAGCAGCTTGGCAGGGACAGCGCTTGCAACTAATGAAAAACTGTTTTTT CASSLAGTALATNEKLFF
NA 13 TRBJ2-7 TRBV20-1 many TGCAGTGCTGCCGAGGGGGGGCGCGACGAGCAGTACTTC CSAAEGGRDEQYF
NA 15 TRBJ1-6 TRBV20-1 many TGCAGTGCTAGAGATTTGAGGGAGGCATGGTCACCCCTCCACTTT CSARDLREAWSPLHF
TRBD1 12 TRBJ1-2 TRBV20-1 NA TGCAGTGCACCCGACAGGGCCTATGGCTACACCTTC CSAPDRAYGYTF
NA 15 TRBJ1-1 TRBV7-9 many TGTGCCAGCAAAGGAAAGGACAGATTGAACACTGAAGCTTTCTTT CASKGKDRLNTEAFF
NA 14 TRBJ2-3 TRBV7-2 NA TGTGCCAGCAGCCGGGGTAAGGGCACAGATACGCAGTATTTT CASSRGKGTDTQYF
TRBD1 15 TRBJ2-5 TRBV29-1 NA TGCAGCGTTTATACAGGGGGAACTCTCCAAGAGACCCAGTACTTC CSVYTGGTLQETQYF
NA 13 TRBJ1-5 TRBV4-3 many TGCGCCAGCAGCCAAGAACCCACAGAGCCCCAGCATTTT CASSQEPTEPQHF
NA 15 TRBJ2-7 TRBV24-1 many TGTGCCACCAGTGTTGGGCAGGCCTGGGACTACGAGCAGTACTTC CATSVGQAWDYEQYF
TRBD1 16 TRBJ2-7 TRBV7-8 medium-sized TGTGCCAGCAGCAACCCGGACAGGGTAGGGTCCTACGAGCAGTACTTC CASSNPDRVGSYEQYF
NA 13 TRBJ1-4 TRBV5-1 many TGCGCCAGCAGCTTGGAGGACGGTCCAAAACTGTTTTTT CASSLEDGPKLFF